This passage covers 5 T cell receptor beta chains from one sample sequenced in a study of blood T cell repertoires in COVID-19. The assay was immunoSEQ multiplex PCR, and TCRdb's table has in-frame clones only and misses some. Of about 87,000 clones in the sample, about 85% were seen once. Material for sequencing was peripheral blood. All receptors come from a woman between 65 and 79 years old with acute or convalescent COVID-19.

V usage is TRBV19 and J usage is TRBJ1-5; 8 nucleotides line up with TRBD1. The CDR3 has 15 residues. The junction had 6 bases not matched to a gene; V was cut back by 4 bases and J by 4 bases. Germline lookup yields CDR1 LNHDA and CDR2 SQIVND (reference sequence). CDR3 in amino acids: CASSSPGQANQPQHF. The CDR3 DNA is TGTGCCAGTAGTAGCCCGGGACAGGCGAATCAGCCCCAGCATTTT. Drawing the rest from reference TRBV19 and TRBJ1-5, the complete variable domain is DGGITQSPKYLFRKEGQNVTLSCEQNLNHDAMYWYRQDPGQGLRLIYYSQIVNDFQKGDIAEGYSVSREKKESFPLTVTSAQKNPTAFYLCASSSPGQANQPQHFGDGTRLSIL.

V is TRBV18 and J is TRBJ2-2; the D gene is possibly TRBD1 (6 bases). CDR1 and CDR2 (germline): KGHSH, LQKENI. Between the trimmed V and J ends, which lost 0 bases and 5 bases, there was a span of 10 bases. The CDR3 loop spans 15 amino acids. The DNA of the CDR3 is TGTGCCAGCTCACCACCGGTTCAGGGGACCGGGGAGCTGTTTTTT. Its translation: CASSPPVQGTGELFF.

This sequence joins TRBV11-3 and TRBJ2-7; D unclear. Germline assignment: CDR1 SGHNT and CDR2 YENEEA. V was clipped by 0 bases and J by 4 bases, with 7 bases between them. This CDR3 is built from 13 residues. The CDR3 nucleotides read TGTGCCAGCAGCTTAGAAGAGTCATACGAGCAGTACTTC. Amino acid sequence: CASSLEESYEQYF.

The chain couples TRBV5-1 to TRBJ1-2; 11 bases line up with TRBD1. The CDR3 sequence is 14 residues long. Germline trimming cut 4 bases from V and 5 bases from J; bases unmatched to any gene: 4. Germline CDR1 reads SGHRS; CDR2 reads YFSETQ. CDR3 sequence reads: CASSPGQGGYGYTF. In DNA form, the CDR3 reads TGCGCCAGCAGCCCGGGACAGGGGGGATATGGCTACACCTTC.

CDR3 amino acids: CASSSTSGENEQFF. As DNA, the CDR3 is TGTGCCAGCAGCTCTACTAGCGGGGAGAATGAGCAGTTCTTC. V usage is TRBV7-3 and J usage is TRBJ2-1; 10 positions match TRBD2. V shed 4 bases and J 7 bases; nucleotides not matched to a gene: 4. Germline V gene lookup returns CDR1 SGHTA and CDR2 FQGTGA. This CDR3 comprises 14 residues.